The clone carrying this TCR beta chain has a count of ten or more. For the library, individual cDNA molecules each received unique molecular identifiers. TCRdb independently ran MiXCR on the RACE reads; one entry per CDR3 protein. This table has about 380,000 distinct CDR3 sequences, more than 4.5% appearing once. Time point described: patch test 1, 2 weeks after DPC sensitization. The treatment denotes: therapeutic diphenylcyclopropenone sensitization with weekly scalp DPC. These data are taken from a study of human T cells and chemical hapten exposure. The wider study: An area of 2 cm by around 2 cm on upper inner arm skin received 2% DPC for sensitization.

V gave up 3 bases and J gave up 2 bases, with 10 bases separating them. The germline V gene has CDR1 KGHSH and CDR2 LQKENI. This CDR3 region has 15 residues. This sequence originates from a woman aged 45-60 years with alopecia areata. Some clones in this sample may be carry-over from other donors' samples. Sequences were derived from whole blood, sampled in connection with sensitization to the hapten diphenylcyclopropenone (DPC). V gene TRBV18 combines with J gene TRBJ2-2; D perhaps matches TRBD1 (5 bases). The CDR3 bases are TGTGCCAGCTCACCGACAGCCCTTAACACCGGGGAGCTGTTTTTT. This codes for CASSPTALNTGELFF.